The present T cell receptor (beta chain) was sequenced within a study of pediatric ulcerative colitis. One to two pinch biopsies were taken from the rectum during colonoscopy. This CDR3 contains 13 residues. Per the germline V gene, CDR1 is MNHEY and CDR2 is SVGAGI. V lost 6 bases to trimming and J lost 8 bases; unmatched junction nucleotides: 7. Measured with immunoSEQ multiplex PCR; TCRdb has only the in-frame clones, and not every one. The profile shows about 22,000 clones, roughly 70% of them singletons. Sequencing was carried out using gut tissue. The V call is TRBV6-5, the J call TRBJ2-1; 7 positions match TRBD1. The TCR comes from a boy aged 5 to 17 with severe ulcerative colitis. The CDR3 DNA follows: TGTGCCAGCAGATCTAACAGGGGTCATGAGCAGTTCTTC. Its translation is CASRSNRGHEQFF.